These 5 T cell receptor beta chains were all obtained from the same sample, sequenced in a study of blood T cell repertoires in COVID-19. Sequencing was performed with immunoSEQ multiplex PCR; in TCRdb, only in-frame clones are kept and a portion is missing. This repertoire shows around 86,000 clones, approximately 84% found once; its top ten account for 12%. Material: peripheral blood. Source of these receptors: a human donor in a cohort sampled during active COVID-19.

The rearrangement joins TRBV10-1 to TRBJ1-2; 10 bases are shared with TRBD1. This CDR3 spans 14 amino acids. The germline V gene has CDR1 WNHNN and CDR2 SYGVQD (reference sequence). The V segment lost 5 bases and the J segment 5 bases; nucleotides outside the gene matches: 5. In DNA, the CDR3 is TGCGCCAGCAGTTCCGGGACAGGGGCGTATGGCTACACCTTC. It codes for CASSSGTGAYGYTF.

This clone showed up just once. The genes are TRBV5-1 and TRBJ2-6; D unclear. The ends were cut back, 4 bases at V and 4 bases at J, with 9 bases in the middle. This CDR3 has 14 amino acids. CDR1 and CDR2 (germline): SGHRS, YFSETQ. The CDR3 loop reads CASSLESGANVLTF. The CDR3 DNA reads as TGCGCCAGCAGCCTAGAATCCGGGGCCAACGTCCTGACTTTC.

The genes are TRBV7-9 and TRBJ1-2, with 7 bases fitting TRBD1. This CDR3 is 15 amino acids long. Germline CDR1 reads SEHNR; CDR2 reads FQNEAQ (reference sequence). V was clipped by 3 bases and J by 1 base; unmatched bases: 5. CDR3 protein: CASSFGTVLNYGYTF. The CDR3 coding sequence is TGTGCCAGCAGCTTCGGGACAGTCCTTAACTATGGCTACACCTTC.

This rearrangement joins TRBV7-2 to TRBJ2-7, with 9 bases that match TRBD1. Germline V gives CDR1 SGHTA, CDR2 FQGNSA. J lost 5 bases, V lost 7 bases, and 6 bases had no gene match. The CDR3 has 13 residues. Here the CDR3 reads CASTDRGADEQYF. The CDR3 DNA reads as TGTGCCAGCACCGACAGGGGGGCAGACGAGCAGTACTTC.

This CDR3 is CASSRQTENTEAFF. CDR3 DNA sequence: TGTGCCAGCAGCCGGCAGACAGAGAACACTGAAGCTTTCTTT. The rearrangement uses TRBV7-9 and TRBJ1-1; a weak D match, TRBD1 (5 bases). V lost 5 bases, J lost 1 base, and 11 bases lay in between. Per germline, CDR1 SEHNR and CDR2 FQNEAQ (reference sequence). CDR3 length equals 14 residues.